This entry describes one TCR beta chain. What it recognizes is unknown. This table comes from immunoSEQ multiplex PCR, and its TCRdb copy is limited to in-frame clones, with some not included. The sample yields roughly 190,000 clones, more than 75% seen once. These data originate in a study of cytomegalovirus exposure and HLA in healthy donors. Study observations and caveats: Confirmation was obtained in vitro that a few CMV-associated chains are specific for CMV antigens. Cytomegalovirus status was reportedly diagnosed by the classifier with high sensitivity and specificity. There were some public TCRs occurring in many donors, but most TCR sequences were rare. The study labeled 164 TCR beta chains cytomegalovirus-associated.

The CDR3 covers 15 residues. Per the germline V gene, CDR1 is MNHNY and CDR2 is SVGAGI (reference sequence). The V and J ends lost 2 bases and 5 bases, in that order; junction bases with no gene match: 7. V is TRBV6-6 and J is TRBJ2-5; 8 nucleotides align to TRBD1. The origin of this receptor is a woman between 18 and 29 years old in good health and CMV-seronegative. The sample taken for sequencing was PBMCs. CDR3 amino acids: CASSYSRGLGETQYF. Here the CDR3 DNA reads TGTGCCAGCAGTTACAGCAGGGGGCTTGGGGAGACCCAGTACTTC.